One sample yielded the 29 T cell receptor beta chains listed below, sequenced in a study of T cell responses to AZD1222 COVID-19 vaccine. Here immunoSEQ multiplex PCR was the method, and the copy in TCRdb shows in-frame clones only, minus some. The sample lists some 100,000 clones; about 93% were seen once. The specimen was peripheral blood, collected on day 0 of AZD1222 vaccination. These receptor sequences come from an adult in good health.

The chain couples TRBV7-3 to TRBJ2-7; D is ambiguous. Germline CDR1 reads SGHTA; CDR2 reads FQGTGA. V gave up 2 bases and J gave up 3 bases, with 11 bases separating them. The CDR3 runs 14 residues. The CDR3 reads CASSLGVKNYEQYF. The CDR3 nucleotides are TGTGCCAGCAGCTTAGGGGTTAAGAACTACGAGCAGTACTTC.

The V and J genes are TRBV28 and TRBJ1-5, with D unclear. The CDR3 totals 16 residues. Per germline, CDR1 MDHEN and CDR2 SYDVKM. V lost 5 bases to trimming and J lost 1 base, with 15 bases between them. DNA of the CDR3: TGTGCCAGCAGTAAGGGATACGGGCTGAGCAATCAGCCCCAGCATTTT. The encoded protein is CASSKGYGLSNQPQHF.

This clone was detected only a few times. The V and J genes are TRBV5-1 and TRBJ2-7; D perhaps matches TRBD2 (5 bases). The CDR3 totals 16 residues. V was shortened by 0 bases and J by 1 base, with 14 bases between the two germline ends. Per germline, CDR1 SGHRS and CDR2 YFSETQ. In nucleotides, the CDR3 is TGCGCCAGCAGCTTGGATTCTCGCGGGCCTTCCTACGAGCAGTACTTC. Its translation is CASSLDSRGPSYEQYF.

The chain employs TRBV6-5 and TRBJ1-3, with 8 positions matching TRBD1. In germline, CDR1 is MNHEY, CDR2 SVGAGI. CDR3 length equals 15 residues. Trimming removed 3 bases from V and 4 bases from J; junction bases left unmatched: 5. The CDR3 DNA reads TGTGCCAGCAGTTATCGGACAGGGCGCGGAAACACCATATATTTT. This translates into CASSYRTGRGNTIYF.

The chain employs TRBV7-2 and TRBJ2-3; no clear D. Germline CDR1 SGHTA, CDR2 FQGNSA. The CDR3 has 12 residues. Between the trimmed V and J ends, which lost 1 base and 6 bases, there was a span of 5 bases. Written as DNA, the CDR3 is TGTGCCAGCAGCTTAGAAGCCGATACGCAGTATTTT. This gives the protein CASSLEADTQYF.

This clone was detected only a few times. The chain combines TRBV4-2 with TRBJ2-7, with no clear D. Germline CDR1 is LGHNA and CDR2 is YNFKEQ. The CDR3 covers 15 residues. V lost 4 bases, J lost 0 bases, and 13 bases lay in between. CDR3 loop: CASSPVAPSSYEQYF. In DNA, the CDR3 is TGTGCCAGCAGCCCGGTAGCCCCGAGCTCCTACGAGCAGTACTTC.

The chain combines TRBV6-5 with TRBJ1-6; D gene unclear. Between the trimmed V and J ends, which lost 3 bases and 10 bases, there was a span of 10 bases. CDR1 and CDR2 (germline): MNHEY, SVGAGI. The CDR3 length is 13 residues. The CDR3 nucleotides read TGTGCCAGCAGTTATCATGGCGACTCACCCCTCCACTTT. Its protein is CASSYHGDSPLHF.

The rearrangement uses TRBV5-1 and TRBJ2-5, with D perhaps being TRBD1 or TRBD2 (5 bases each). Between the trimmed V and J ends, which lost 2 bases and 3 bases, there was a span of 8 bases. The CDR3 runs 13 residues. Germline V gene data show CDR1 as SGHRS and CDR2 as YFSETQ. The CDR3 DNA follows: TGCGCCAGCAGCTTCCGAGGGGAAGAGACCCAGTACTTC. Encoded protein: CASSFRGEETQYF.

The rearrangement joins TRBV28 to TRBJ2-4; possibly TRBD1 for D (5 bases). The CDR3 totals 12 residues. V gave up 6 bases and J gave up 7 bases, with 10 bases separating them. Germline V lookup: CDR1 MDHEN, CDR2 SYDVKM. Written as DNA, the CDR3 is TGTGCCAGCAGCCTGACAGATAACATTCAGTACTTC. The encoded protein is CASSLTDNIQYF.

The chain carries TRBV28 and TRBJ1-2; D gene ambiguous. V was cut by 2 bases and J by 7 bases, with 5 bases left in between. Germline V lookup: CDR1 MDHEN, CDR2 SYDVKM. The CDR3 consists of 11 residues. The CDR3 spells CASSLGVGYTF. The CDR3 nucleotides read TGTGCCAGCAGTTTAGGGGTTGGCTACACCTTC.

V gene TRBV19 combines with J gene TRBJ1-3, with D uncertain. Trimming shortened V by 3 bases and J by 2 bases, and 11 bases separated the two germline ends. Germline assignment: CDR1 LNHDA and CDR2 SQIVND (reference sequence). This CDR3 region has 15 residues. The CDR3 DNA is TGTGCCAGTAGTATTTCCTTCGCCGCTGGAAACACCATATATTTT. Its protein is CASSISFAAGNTIYF.

The chain couples TRBV27 to TRBJ2-2; TRBD2 agrees at 10 bases. Germline-derived CDR1 and CDR2 are MNHEY and SMNVEV (reference sequence). After removal of 10 bases from V and 4 bases from J, the junction contained 12 bases not matched to a gene. The length of the CDR3 is 16 residues. CDR3: CATLRRAGGSTGELFF. The DNA of the CDR3 is TGTGCCACACTCAGGAGAGCGGGAGGGTCCACCGGGGAGCTGTTTTTT.

The chain joins TRBV6-4 to TRBJ1-2; a weak D match, TRBD1 (6 bases). V was trimmed by 3 bases and J by 2 bases, leaving 13 bases between them. Looked up from germline, CDR1 is MRHNA and CDR2 is SNTAGT. This CDR3 contains 15 residues. The CDR3 loop reads CASSESGTTNYGYTF. The CDR3 nucleotides are TGTGCCAGCAGTGAATCCGGGACAACCAACTATGGCTACACCTTC.

CDR3 in amino acids: CATEAVEQFF. Here the CDR3 DNA reads TGTGCCACCGAGGCGGTTGAGCAGTTCTTC. The chain joins TRBV7-9 to TRBJ2-1; D is uncertain. Trimming cost V 10 bases and J 9 bases, with 10 bases left between them. Germline V gene lookup returns CDR1 SEHNR and CDR2 FQNEAQ (reference sequence). The CDR3 is 10 residues long.

The chain employs TRBV7-8 and TRBJ2-7, with TRBD2 matching over 10 bases. Germline loops: CDR1 SGHVS, CDR2 FQNEAQ. The CDR3 covers 17 residues. The junction had 5 bases not matched to a gene; V was cut back by 0 bases and J by 0 bases. The DNA of the CDR3 is TGTGCCAGCAGCTTAGCCCGTAGCGGGAGGTTCTCCTACGAGCAGTACTTC. It encodes CASSLARSGRFSYEQYF.

V gene TRBV30 combines with J gene TRBJ2-7, with D possibly matching TRBD1 (5 bases). Trimming took 8 bases from V and 2 from J, leaving 13 bases between them. The germline V gene has CDR1 GTSNPN and CDR2 SVGIG (reference sequence). There are 12 residues in the CDR3. The CDR3 is CAGARTAYEQYF. The CDR3 DNA reads TGTGCCGGGGCCCGGACGGCCTACGAGCAGTACTTC.

The genes are TRBV19 and TRBJ2-2, with TRBD1 matching over 7 bases. Germline CDR1 is LNHDA and CDR2 is SQIVND (reference sequence). The ends lost 9 bases at V and 4 bases at J; junction bases unmatched: 8. This CDR3 is 14 amino acids long. CDR3 region: CASRQGQLTGELFF. DNA of the CDR3: TGTGCCAGCAGACAGGGACAGCTCACCGGGGAGCTGTTTTTT.

The CDR3 loop is CASSHQPSYNSPLHF. In nucleotides, the CDR3 is TGCGCCAGCAGTCACCAGCCCTCCTATAATTCACCCCTCCACTTT. The V call is TRBV23-1, the J call TRBJ1-6; unclear D gene. TRBV23-1 is labeled an ORF, and its function is uncertain. The V and J ends lost 3 bases and 0 bases respectively, with 6 bases between them. This CDR3 has 15 amino acids.

The V and J genes are TRBV28 and TRBJ2-2; the match to TRBD2 covers 9 bases. With 7 bases clipped from V and 6 bases from J, the junction kept 6 bases outside the gene matches. CDR1 is MDHEN and CDR2 is SYDVKM in the germline V gene. CDR3 length equals 14 residues. The CDR3 bases are TGTGCCAGCATGGCTAGCGGGGAGGCCGGGGAGCTGTTTTTT. Its translation: CASMASGEAGELFF.

The V call is TRBV10-1, the J call TRBJ1-4, with D possibly matching TRBD1 (5 bases). This CDR3 has 14 residues. CDR1 is WNHNN and CDR2 is SYGVQD in the germline V gene (reference sequence). Trimming removed 0 bases from V and 7 bases from J, with 9 bases in between. The CDR3 DNA follows: TGCGCCAGCAGTGAGTCTTCAGGGACTGAAAAACTGTTTTTT. This encodes CASSESSGTEKLFF.

The V gene is TRBV6-1, the J gene TRBJ2-1, with 9 positions matching TRBD2. Trimming removed 3 bases from V and 5 bases from J; junction bases left unmatched: 5. The CDR3 is 15 residues long. The germline gives CDR1 MNHNS, CDR2 SASEGT. The CDR3 sequence: CASSDGLALHNEQFF. DNA of the CDR3: TGTGCCAGCAGTGATGGACTAGCGTTACACAATGAGCAGTTCTTC.

The chain has TRBV6-1 and TRBJ2-1, with 13 bases fitting TRBD2. The CDR3 runs 18 residues. J gave up 3 bases and V 2 bases, and 7 bases lay outside the gene matches. Germline V lookup: CDR1 MNHNS, CDR2 SASEGT. The CDR3 bases are TGTGCCAGCAGTGAAAGGACTAGCGGGAGTACCCTCTACAATGAGCAGTTCTTC. As protein: CASSERTSGSTLYNEQFF.

Only one count was recorded for this clone. The chain carries TRBV4-1 and TRBJ2-7; D tentatively reads TRBD1 or TRBD2 (6 bases each). Germline loops: CDR1 MGHRA, CDR2 YSYEKL. Trimming stripped 4 bases from V and 1 base from J, with 14 bases between. The CDR3 has 15 amino acids. CDR3 in amino acids: CASSRTEEGSYEQYF. The CDR3 bases are TGCGCCAGCAGCCGGACAGAGGAGGGGTCCTACGAGCAGTACTTC.

The rearrangement uses TRBV2 and TRBJ1-1, with no clear D. This CDR3 is built from 13 residues. Trimming pared 7 bases from V and 1 base from J, leaving 10 bases between. Germline-derived CDR1 and CDR2 are SNHLY and FYNNEI. The CDR3 nucleotides are TGTGCCAGCATCCAAGGGCCGAACACTGAAGCTTTCTTT. This gives the protein CASIQGPNTEAFF.

CDR3 nucleotides: TGTGCCAGCAGTTTTCCGGGTCTCCAGGAAAACACTGAAGCTTTCTTT. Amino acids: CASSFPGLQENTEAFF. The chain uses TRBV28 and TRBJ1-1; D not resolved. V lost 3 bases, J lost 2 bases, and 16 bases lay in between. In germline, CDR1 is MDHEN, CDR2 SYDVKM. This CDR3 comprises 16 residues.

The chain links TRBV29-1 to TRBJ2-7; perhaps TRBD1 as D (5 bases). Germline-derived CDR1 and CDR2 are SQVTM and ANQGSEA. The CDR3 totals 13 residues. The V and J ends lost 5 bases and 5 bases respectively, with 16 bases between them. In DNA form, the CDR3 reads TGCAGCGTTAAGCCAGGGTTAAGGGACGAGCAGTACTTC. This codes for CSVKPGLRDEQYF.

Here the CDR3 DNA reads TGCGCCAGCAGCTTGAGGGGACAGGGACTTCCCGGTTTTGAGCAGTACTTC. This codes for CASSLRGQGLPGFEQYF. This sequence joins TRBV5-1 and TRBJ2-7, with 9 positions matching TRBD1. The V gene end was trimmed by 1 base and the J gene end by 7 bases; junction bases not matched to a gene: 15. The CDR3 is 17 amino acids. CDR1 SGHRS and CDR2 YFSETQ come from the germline V gene.

The rearrangement links TRBV11-1 to TRBJ2-1; 8 bases align to TRBD2. Germline trimming cut 5 bases from V and 9 bases from J; bases unmatched to any gene: 15. The germline CDR1 and CDR2 sequences are SGHAT and FQDESV (reference sequence). The CDR3 spans 16 residues. CDR3 bases: TGTGCCAGCAGCCGCCTGGCGGGAGGAAGCGGGGTTGAGCAGTTCTTC. It encodes CASSRLAGGSGVEQFF.

V is TRBV6-5 and J is TRBJ2-7; D may be TRBD1 (5 bases). Germline CDR1 MNHEY, CDR2 SVGAGI. The CDR3 sequence is 13 residues long. V dropped 5 bases and J dropped 1 base, with 9 bases sitting between them. The CDR3 loop reads CASSPDTSYEQYF. The CDR3 DNA is TGTGCCAGCAGTCCGGACACTTCCTACGAGCAGTACTTC.